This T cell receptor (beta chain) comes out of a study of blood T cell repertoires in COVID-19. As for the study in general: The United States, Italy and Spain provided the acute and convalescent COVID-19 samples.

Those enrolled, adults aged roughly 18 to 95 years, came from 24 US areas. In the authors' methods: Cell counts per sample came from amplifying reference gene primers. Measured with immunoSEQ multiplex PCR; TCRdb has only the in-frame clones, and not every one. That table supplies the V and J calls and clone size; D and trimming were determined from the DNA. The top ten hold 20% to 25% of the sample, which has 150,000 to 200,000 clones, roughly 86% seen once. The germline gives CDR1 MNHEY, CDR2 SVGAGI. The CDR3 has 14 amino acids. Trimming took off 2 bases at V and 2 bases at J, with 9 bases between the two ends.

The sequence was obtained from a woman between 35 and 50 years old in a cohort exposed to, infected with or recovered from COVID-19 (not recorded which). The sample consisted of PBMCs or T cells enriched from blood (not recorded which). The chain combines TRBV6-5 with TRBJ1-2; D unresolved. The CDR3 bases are TGTGCCAGCAGTTACGGAACACAGAACTATGGCTACACCTTC. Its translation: CASSYGTQNYGYTF.